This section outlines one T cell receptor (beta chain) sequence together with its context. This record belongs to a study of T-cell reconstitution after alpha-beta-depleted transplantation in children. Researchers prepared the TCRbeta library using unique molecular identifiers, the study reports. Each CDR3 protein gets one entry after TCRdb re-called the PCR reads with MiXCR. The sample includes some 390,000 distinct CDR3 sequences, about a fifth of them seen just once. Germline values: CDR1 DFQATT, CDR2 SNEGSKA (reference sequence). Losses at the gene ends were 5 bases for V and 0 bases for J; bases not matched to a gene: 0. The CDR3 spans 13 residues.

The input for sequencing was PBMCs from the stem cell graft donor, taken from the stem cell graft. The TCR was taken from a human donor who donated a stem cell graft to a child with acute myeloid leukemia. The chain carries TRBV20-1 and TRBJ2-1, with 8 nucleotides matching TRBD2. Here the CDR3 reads CSAGTSSYNEQFF. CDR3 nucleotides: TGCAGTGCTGGGACTAGCTCCTACAATGAGCAGTTCTTC.